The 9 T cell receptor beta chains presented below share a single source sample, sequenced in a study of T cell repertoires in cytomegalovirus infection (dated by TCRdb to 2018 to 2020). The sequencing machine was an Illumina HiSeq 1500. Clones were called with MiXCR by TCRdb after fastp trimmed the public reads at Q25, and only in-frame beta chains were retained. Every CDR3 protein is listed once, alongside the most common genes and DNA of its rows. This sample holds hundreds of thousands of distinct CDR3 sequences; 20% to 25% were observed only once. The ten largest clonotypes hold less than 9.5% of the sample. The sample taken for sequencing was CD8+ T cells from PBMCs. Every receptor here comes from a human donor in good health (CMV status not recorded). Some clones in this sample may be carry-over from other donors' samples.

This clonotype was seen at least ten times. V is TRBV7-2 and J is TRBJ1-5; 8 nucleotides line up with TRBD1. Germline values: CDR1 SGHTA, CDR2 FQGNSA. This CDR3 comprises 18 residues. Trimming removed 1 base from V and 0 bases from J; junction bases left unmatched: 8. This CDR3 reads CASSLGTGLGNSNQPQHF. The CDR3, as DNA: TGTGCCAGCAGCTTAGGGACAGGGCTGGGGAATAGCAATCAGCCCCAGCATTTT.

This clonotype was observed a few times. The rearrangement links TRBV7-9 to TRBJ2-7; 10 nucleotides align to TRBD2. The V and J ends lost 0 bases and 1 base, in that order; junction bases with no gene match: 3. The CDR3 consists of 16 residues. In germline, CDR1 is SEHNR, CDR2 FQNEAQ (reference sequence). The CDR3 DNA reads TGTGCCAGCAGCTTAGCAAAACTAGCGGGGTCCTACGAGCAGTACTTC. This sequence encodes CASSLAKLAGSYEQYF.

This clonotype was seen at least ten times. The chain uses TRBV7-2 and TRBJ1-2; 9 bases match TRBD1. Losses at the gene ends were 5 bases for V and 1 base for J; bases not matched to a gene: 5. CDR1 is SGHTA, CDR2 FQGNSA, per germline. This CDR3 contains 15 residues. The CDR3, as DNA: TGTGCCAGCAGCCAACGACAGGGGGTTAACTATGGCTACACCTTC. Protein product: CASSQRQGVNYGYTF.

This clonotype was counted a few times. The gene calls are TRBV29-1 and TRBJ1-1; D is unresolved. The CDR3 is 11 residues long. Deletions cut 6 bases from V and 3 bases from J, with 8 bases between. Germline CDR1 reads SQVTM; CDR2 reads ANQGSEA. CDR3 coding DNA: TGCAGCGTCGGCGAGGACACTGAAGCTTTCTTT. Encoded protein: CSVGEDTEAFF.

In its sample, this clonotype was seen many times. Here the CDR3 reads CASSLGGGVGYTF. The CDR3, as DNA: TGTGCCAGCAGCTTAGGGGGAGGGGTTGGCTACACCTTC. J is TRBJ1-2 and V is TRBV7-2; possible D gene TRBD1, 5 bases. V lost 1 base, J lost 7 bases, and 10 bases lay in between. Germline V lookup: CDR1 SGHTA, CDR2 FQGNSA. CDR3 length: 13 amino acids.

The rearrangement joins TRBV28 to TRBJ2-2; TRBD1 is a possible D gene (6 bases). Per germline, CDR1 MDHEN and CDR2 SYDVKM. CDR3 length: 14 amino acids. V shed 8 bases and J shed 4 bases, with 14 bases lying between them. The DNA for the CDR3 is TGTGCCAGCTTGAGGGCAGGGGCCACCGGGGAGCTGTTTTTT. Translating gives CASLRAGATGELFF.

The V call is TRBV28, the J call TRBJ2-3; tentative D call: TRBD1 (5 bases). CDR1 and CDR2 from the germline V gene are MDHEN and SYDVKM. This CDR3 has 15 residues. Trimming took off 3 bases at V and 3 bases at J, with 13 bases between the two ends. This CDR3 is CASSFGAGRTDTQYF. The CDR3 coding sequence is TGTGCCAGCAGTTTTGGGGCAGGGCGGACAGATACGCAGTATTTT.

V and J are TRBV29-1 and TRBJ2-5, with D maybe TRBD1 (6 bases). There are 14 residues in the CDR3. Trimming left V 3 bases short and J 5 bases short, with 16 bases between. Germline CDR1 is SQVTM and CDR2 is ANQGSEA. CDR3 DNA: TGCAGCGTTGATGGGGGCGGCCCCTTGGAGACCCAGTACTTC. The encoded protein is CSVDGGGPLETQYF.

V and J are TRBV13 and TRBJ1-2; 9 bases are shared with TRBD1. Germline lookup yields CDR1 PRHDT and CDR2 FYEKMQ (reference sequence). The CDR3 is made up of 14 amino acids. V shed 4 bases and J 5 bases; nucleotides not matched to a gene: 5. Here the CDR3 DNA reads TGTGCCAGCAGCTCACGGGACAGGGCTTATGGCTACACCTTC. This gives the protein CASSSRDRAYGYTF.